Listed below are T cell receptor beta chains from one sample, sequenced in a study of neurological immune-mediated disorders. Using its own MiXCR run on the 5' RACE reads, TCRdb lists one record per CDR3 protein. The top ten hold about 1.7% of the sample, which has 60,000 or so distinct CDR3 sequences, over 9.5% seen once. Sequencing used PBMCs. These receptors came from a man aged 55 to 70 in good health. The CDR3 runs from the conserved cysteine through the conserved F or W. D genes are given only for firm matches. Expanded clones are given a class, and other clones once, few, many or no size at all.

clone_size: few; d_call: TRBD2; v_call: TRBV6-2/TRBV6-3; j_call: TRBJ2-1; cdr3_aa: CASSYWGGDNNEQFF; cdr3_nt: TGTGCCAGCAGTTACTGGGGGGGAGATAACAATGAGCAGTTCTTC
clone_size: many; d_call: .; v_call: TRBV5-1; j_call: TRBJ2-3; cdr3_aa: CASSLGGTSTDTQYF; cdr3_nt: TGCGCCAGCAGCTTGGGCGGGACTAGCACAGATACGCAGTATTTT
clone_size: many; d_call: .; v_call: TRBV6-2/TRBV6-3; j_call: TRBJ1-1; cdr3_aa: CASSYPGPPEAFF; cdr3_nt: TGTGCCAGCAGTTACCCGGGCCCCCCAGAAGCTTTCTTT
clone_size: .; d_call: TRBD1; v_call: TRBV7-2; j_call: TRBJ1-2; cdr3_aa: CASSRDRGGGYTF; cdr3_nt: TGTGCCAGCAGCCGGGACAGGGGAGGTGGCTACACCTTC
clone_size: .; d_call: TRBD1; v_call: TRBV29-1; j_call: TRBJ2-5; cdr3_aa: CSAPATGTEETQYF; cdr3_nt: TGCAGCGCCCCCGCCACCGGGACAGAAGAGACCCAGTACTTC
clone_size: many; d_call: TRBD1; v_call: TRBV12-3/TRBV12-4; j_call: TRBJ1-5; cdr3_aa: CASSLGQGSYQPQHF; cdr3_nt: TGTGCCAGCAGTTTAGGACAGGGATCGTATCAGCCCCAGCATTTT
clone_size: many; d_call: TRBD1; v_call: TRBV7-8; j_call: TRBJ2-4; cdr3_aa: CASSLQTGVFNIQYF; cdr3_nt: TGTGCCAGCAGCTTACAGACAGGGGTGTTTAACATTCAGTACTTC
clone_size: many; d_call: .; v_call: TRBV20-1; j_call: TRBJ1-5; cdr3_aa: CSASWSGARNQPQHF; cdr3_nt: TGCAGTGCTAGTTGGTCAGGGGCCCGCAATCAGCCCCAGCATTTT
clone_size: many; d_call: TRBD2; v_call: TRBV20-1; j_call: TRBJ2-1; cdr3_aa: CSAWTSLSSYNEQFF; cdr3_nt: TGCAGTGCCTGGACTAGCCTGAGCTCCTACAATGAGCAGTTCTTC
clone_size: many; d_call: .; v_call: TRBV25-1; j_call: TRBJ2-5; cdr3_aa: CAARGGGETQYF; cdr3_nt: TGTGCCGCACGAGGTGGTGGGGAGACCCAGTACTTC
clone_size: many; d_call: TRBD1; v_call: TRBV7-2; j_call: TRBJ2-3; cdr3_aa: CASSRTGSSTDTQYF; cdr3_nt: TGTGCCAGCAGCCGGACAGGGTCATCCACAGATACGCAGTATTTT
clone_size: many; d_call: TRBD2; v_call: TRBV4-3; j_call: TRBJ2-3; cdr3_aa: CASSQGSGGRDTQYF; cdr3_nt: TGCGCCAGCAGCCAGGGCAGCGGGGGGAGGGATACGCAGTATTTT